The 26 T cell receptor beta chains presented below share a single source sample, sequenced in a study of identical twins. TCRdb ran MiXCR on the 5' RACE reads and lists one entry per CDR3 protein. The table shows around 960,000 distinct CDR3 sequences, with 9% to 15% occurring only once. This sample was also put to use in a study of yellow fever vaccine responses in identical twins.

The specimen was PBMCs. The source of these receptors is a woman aged 18-29 years in good health.

In its sample, this clonotype was seen a few times. The chain uses TRBV5-1 and TRBJ2-1, with 10 bases that match TRBD2. The CDR3 covers 17 residues. Germline CDR1 is SGHRS and CDR2 is YFSETQ. J lost 2 bases, V lost 6 bases, and 11 bases had no gene match. CDR3 in DNA: TGCGCCAGCACCCGCCGGCTAGCGGGAGCCCCCTACAATGAGCAGTTCTTC. This encodes CASTRRLAGAPYNEQFF.

The J gene is TRBJ2-6, the V gene TRBV3-1; 10 bases align to TRBD2. This CDR3 is 18 amino acids long. J lost 0 bases, V lost 10 bases, and 12 bases had no gene match. Germline CDR1 reads LGHDT; CDR2 reads YNNKEL (reference sequence). CDR3 nucleotides: TGTGCCATCAGTTCCCCTGAGCGGGGGGGCTCTGGGGCCAACGTCCTGACTTTC. Encoded protein: CAISSPERGGSGANVLTF.

This clonotype was detected many times. The CDR3 here is CASSQGILLNTEAFF. The CDR3, as DNA: TGCGCCAGCAGCCAAGGGATTTTATTGAACACTGAAGCTTTCTTT. The genes are TRBV4-1 and TRBJ1-1; D is undetermined. Germline loops: CDR1 MGHRA, CDR2 YSYEKL. The V end was cut by 1 base, the J end by 0 bases, with 9 bases between. This CDR3 contains 15 residues.

In this sample, this clonotype turned up a few times. This sequence joins TRBV20-1 and TRBJ1-1; 8 positions agree with TRBD1. V trimming: 0 bases; J trimming: 4 bases; junction bases outside the gene matches: 7. This CDR3 has 15 residues. CDR1 and CDR2 from the germline V gene are DFQATT and SNEGSKA (reference sequence). CDR3 residues: CSARDSMTGVTEAFF. Here the CDR3 DNA reads TGCAGTGCTAGAGATTCGATGACAGGGGTCACTGAAGCTTTCTTT.

The chain is built from TRBV12-3 or TRBV12-4 and TRBJ2-2; a possible D gene is TRBD2 (7 bases). This CDR3 has 16 residues. V was clipped by 5 bases and J by 6 bases, with 19 bases between them. CDR3 sequence (DNA): TGTGCCAGCAGTGGAAGGGGGGGACTAACTTCCGGGGAGCTGTTTTTT. This translates into CASSGRGGLTSGELFF.

This clonotype appeared a few times. The V gene is TRBV28, the J gene TRBJ2-7; possible D gene TRBD2, 5 bases. This CDR3 region has 14 residues. V shed 3 bases and J shed 0 bases, with 9 bases lying between them. Germline lookup yields CDR1 MDHEN and CDR2 SYDVKM. CDR3 sequence reads: CASSLWRVSYEQYF. The CDR3 DNA reads TGTGCCAGCAGTTTGTGGCGGGTCTCCTACGAGCAGTACTTC.

This chain links TRBV6-4 with TRBJ1-2, with D perhaps matching TRBD1 (6 bases). With 0 bases removed from V and 6 bases from J, the gap between germline ends came to 11 bases. The CDR3 has 14 amino acids. CDR1 and CDR2 from the germline V gene are MRHNA and SNTAGT. Here the CDR3 reads CASSDSGGADGYTF. CDR3 DNA: TGTGCCAGCAGTGACTCGGGGGGGGCGGATGGCTACACCTTC.

This clonotype was detected ten times or more. This chain uses TRBV5-1 with TRBJ2-5, with TRBD2 matching over 7 bases. The CDR3 runs 15 residues. V gave up 0 bases and J gave up 4 bases; unmatched junction bases: 6. CDR1 is SGHRS, CDR2 YFSETQ, per germline. CDR3 sequence (DNA): TGCGCCAGCAGCTTGGGCACTGGCGGGAGAGAGACCCAGTACTTC. Amino acids: CASSLGTGGRETQYF.

Here the CDR3 DNA reads TGTGCCAGCTCACCTCAGACTAACTCCTACGAGCAGTACTTC. This sequence encodes CASSPQTNSYEQYF. The genes are TRBV18 and TRBJ2-7; weak D call: TRBD2 (5 bases). The germline V and J ends were trimmed by 3 bases and 0 bases, with 9 bases remaining between them. Germline V CDR1 and CDR2: KGHSH, LQKENI. The CDR3 has 14 residues.

The chain employs TRBV5-1 and TRBJ1-3; D unclear. Germline CDR1 SGHRS, CDR2 YFSETQ. CDR3 length equals 11 residues. The V gene lost 5 bases and the J gene lost 6 bases, with 6 bases spanning the gap. As DNA, the CDR3 is TGCGCCAGCAGGCACGAAAACACCATATATTTT. It codes for CASRHENTIYF.

This clonotype was detected only a few times. V usage is TRBV4-1 and J usage is TRBJ2-1, with TRBD2 matching over 10 bases. In germline, CDR1 is MGHRA, CDR2 YSYEKL. With V trimmed by 4 bases and J by 6 bases, 9 bases remained unmatched. The CDR3 length is 16 residues. The DNA for the CDR3 is TGCGCCAGCAGCCGAATAGCGGGGGGCCGGCCCAATGAGCAGTTCTTC. Translation: CASSRIAGGRPNEQFF.

This clonotype was observed a few times. J is TRBJ2-3 and V is TRBV20-1; D unclear. The CDR3 runs 15 residues. Germline values: CDR1 DFQATT, CDR2 SNEGSKA (reference sequence). Trimming removed 3 bases from V and 0 bases from J, with 13 bases in between. The CDR3 DNA reads TGCAGTGCTAGGGATCCGGCAGCTAGCACAGATACGCAGTATTTT. Its translation is CSARDPAASTDTQYF.

In its sample, this clonotype was seen a few times. V gene TRBV14 combines with J gene TRBJ2-1; the match to TRBD2 covers 14 bases. The CDR3 covers 15 residues. Germline values: CDR1 SGHDN, CDR2 FVKESK. After removal of 6 bases from V and 6 bases from J, the junction contained 4 bases not matched to a gene. This CDR3 is CASRGTSGRFNEQFF. The CDR3 DNA reads TGTGCCAGCAGGGGGACTAGCGGGAGATTCAATGAGCAGTTCTTC.

This clonotype was counted at least ten times. The V gene is TRBV5-4, the J gene TRBJ2-1; 12 nucleotides line up with TRBD1. Germline V CDR1 and CDR2: SGHNT, YYREEE (reference sequence). CDR3 length: 17 amino acids. V shed 5 bases and J 7 bases; nucleotides not matched to a gene: 13. CDR3 loop: CASSTATGQGARNEQFF. The CDR3 DNA is TGTGCCAGCAGTACTGCGACGGGACAGGGGGCGCGTAATGAGCAGTTCTTC. The entire variable domain, with the rest obtained from reference TRBV5-4 and TRBJ2-1, is as follows: ETGVTQSPTHLIKTRGQQVTLRCSSQSGHNTVSWYQQALGQGPQFIFQYYREEENGRGNFPPRFSGLQFPNYSSELNVNALELDDSALYLCASSTATGQGARNEQFFGPGTRLTVL.

This clonotype was picked up a small number of times. The rearrangement joins TRBV2 to TRBJ2-5; tentatively, D is TRBD2 (5 bases). CDR1 is SNHLY and CDR2 is FYNNEI in the germline V gene. V dropped 6 bases and J dropped 0 bases, with 5 bases sitting between them. The CDR3 loop spans 12 amino acids. CDR3 coding DNA: TGTGCCAGCAGGGACTACCAAGAGACCCAGTACTTC. The encoded protein is CASRDYQETQYF.

This clonotype was picked up a small number of times. The rearrangement uses TRBV18 and TRBJ2-3; D gene unclear. The CDR3 covers 15 residues. The ends were cut back, 4 bases at V and 2 bases at J, with 13 bases in the middle. Germline CDR1 and CDR2: KGHSH and LQKENI. The CDR3 DNA is TGTGCCAGCTCACAATCGAGGATGCTCACAGATACGCAGTATTTT. Its protein product is CASSQSRMLTDTQYF.

Concerning this clonotype: Mismatch with germline at one junction end may stem from a read error. DNA of the CDR3: TGCGCCAGCGGCCAGGGGGACCCGGTAACAGATACGCAGTATTTT. Protein: CASGQGDPVTDTQYF. The chain is built from TRBV4-1 and TRBJ2-3, with 7 bases fitting TRBD1. The CDR3 spans 15 residues. From germline, CDR1 is MGHRA and CDR2 YSYEKL.

This clonotype was picked up many times. The J gene is TRBJ1-6, the V gene TRBV10-3; 9 bases are a match to TRBD1. The trim removed 9 bases at V and 7 bases at J, leaving 7 bases unmatched. The CDR3 sequence is 14 residues long. Germline V lookup: CDR1 ENHRY, CDR2 SYGVKD. The DNA of the CDR3 is TGTGCCATAGAGGACAGGGGCATGAATTCACCCCTCCACTTT. Protein sequence: CAIEDRGMNSPLHF.

This clonotype occurred many times. This chain connects TRBV29-1 to TRBJ2-3, with D possibly matching TRBD1 (7 bases). Germline V gives CDR1 SQVTM, CDR2 ANQGSEA. Between the trimmed V and J ends, which lost 7 bases and 8 bases, there was a span of 19 bases. The CDR3 loop spans 13 amino acids. The CDR3 bases are TGCAGCGGGGAGGACAGGTTAGGAGCTACGCAGTATTTT. This codes for CSGEDRLGATQYF.

The chain joins TRBV20-1 to TRBJ2-3; D is possibly TRBD1 or TRBD2 (5 bases each). The V gene's germline CDR1 is DFQATT and CDR2 SNEGSKA (reference sequence). V was trimmed by 6 bases and J by 4 bases, leaving 17 bases between them. This CDR3 is built from 14 residues. Here the CDR3 DNA reads TGCAGTGCCCCGGGACGCTTTCTTCCAGATACGCAGTATTTT. Protein product: CSAPGRFLPDTQYF.

This clonotype was counted between two and nine times. The chain couples TRBV5-1 to TRBJ2-7; TRBD2 is a possible D gene (6 bases). The CDR3 runs to 17 residues. The V and J ends lost 0 bases and 4 bases respectively, with 20 bases between them. CDR1 and CDR2 from the germline V gene are SGHRS and YFSETQ. The CDR3 DNA follows: TGCGCCAGCAGCTTGGGGGTCTCGGCGGGGTCCTTTTACGAGCAGTACGTC. This encodes CASSLGVSAGSFYEQYV.

CDR3 in amino acids: CAVNRGRNPGELFF. In nucleotides, the CDR3 is TGTGCCGTCAATCGGGGGAGAAACCCCGGGGAGCTGTTTTTT. This sequence joins TRBV5-6 and TRBJ2-2, with D maybe TRBD2 (6 bases). With 10 bases removed from V and 6 bases from J, the gap between germline ends came to 19 bases. This CDR3 comprises 14 residues. Germline V lookup: CDR1 SGHDT, CDR2 YYEEEE. The complete variable domain, with remaining parts taken from reference TRBV5-6 and TRBJ2-2, reads DAGVTQSPTHLIKTRGQQVTLRCSPKSGHDTVSWYQQALGQGPQFIFQYYEEEERQRGNFPDRFSGHQFPNYSSELNVNALLLGDSALYLCAVNRGRNPGELFFGEGSRLTVL.

This clonotype was seen only a few times. Its ends do not fully match the called genes, so a read error is possible. The chain couples TRBV28 to TRBJ1-2; no definite D call. Germline V CDR1 and CDR2: MDHEN, SYDVKM. CDR3 length: 11 residues. CDR3 DNA: TGTGCCAGCAGTTTAGGTTTAGGTACGGCCTTC. It yields the protein CASSLGLGTAF.

The table lists this clonotype with many counts. CDR3 in DNA: TGTGCCAGCACCCCGCACGAGGGTGGTGAAGCTTTCTTT. Translating it yields CASTPHEGGEAFF. The rearrangement joins TRBV2 to TRBJ1-1, with no clear D. CDR1 SNHLY and CDR2 FYNNEI come from the germline V gene. V was clipped by 7 bases and J by 7 bases, with 16 bases between them. CDR3 size: 13 residues. Using reference TRBV2 and TRBJ1-1 for the parts outside the CDR3, the full variable domain is EPEVTQTPSHQVTQMGQEVILRCVPISNHLYFYWYRQILGQKVEFLVSFYNNEISEKSEIFDDQFSVERPDGSNFTLKIRSTKLEDSAMYFCASTPHEGGEAFFGQGTRLTVV.

The chain uses TRBV18 and TRBJ2-1, with 11 positions matching TRBD2. The CDR3 totals 16 residues. Germline V gene sequence: CDR1 KGHSH, CDR2 LQKENI. J lost 8 bases, V lost 4 bases, and 10 bases had no gene match. CDR3 protein: CASSLFTSGSEDEQFF. The CDR3 nucleotides are TGTGCCAGCTCACTATTTACTAGCGGGAGTGAGGATGAGCAGTTCTTC. The full variable domain, its missing parts supplied by reference TRBV18 and TRBJ2-1, is NAGVMQNPRHLVRRRGQEARLRCSPMKGHSHVYWYRQLPEEGLKFMVYLQKENIIDESGMPKERFSAEFPKEGPSILRIQQVVRGDSAAYFCASSLFTSGSEDEQFFGPGTRLTVL.

This clonotype was found a few times. This chain links TRBV6-6 with TRBJ1-6, with 9 bases aligning to TRBD1. This CDR3 is 16 amino acids long. V shed 6 bases and J 9 bases; nucleotides not matched to a gene: 12. Germline V gene lookup returns CDR1 MNHNY and CDR2 SVGAGI (reference sequence). Here the CDR3 reads CASRQTDRGRFSPLHF. The DNA for the CDR3 is TGTGCCAGCAGGCAAACGGACAGGGGAAGATTTTCACCCCTCCACTTT.